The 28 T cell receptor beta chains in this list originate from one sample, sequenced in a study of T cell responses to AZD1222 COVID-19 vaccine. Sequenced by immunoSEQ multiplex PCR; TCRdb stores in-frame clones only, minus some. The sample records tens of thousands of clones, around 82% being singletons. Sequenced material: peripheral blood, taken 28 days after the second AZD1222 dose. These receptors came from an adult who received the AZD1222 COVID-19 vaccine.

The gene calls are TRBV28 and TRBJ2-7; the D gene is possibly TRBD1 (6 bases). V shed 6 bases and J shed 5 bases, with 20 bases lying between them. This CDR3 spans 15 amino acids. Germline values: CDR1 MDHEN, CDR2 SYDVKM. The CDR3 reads CASSTPGAALDEQYF. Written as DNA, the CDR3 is TGTGCCAGCAGCACCCCAGGGGCGGCGCTAGACGAGCAGTACTTC.

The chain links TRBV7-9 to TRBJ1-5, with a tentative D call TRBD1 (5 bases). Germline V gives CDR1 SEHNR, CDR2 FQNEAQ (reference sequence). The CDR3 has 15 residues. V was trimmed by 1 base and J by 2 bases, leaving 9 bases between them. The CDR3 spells CASSLGLGGNQPQHF. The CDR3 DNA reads TGTGCCAGCAGCTTAGGGTTAGGGGGCAATCAGCCCCAGCATTTT. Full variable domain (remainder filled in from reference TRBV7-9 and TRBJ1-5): DTGVSQNPRHKITKRGQNVTFRCDPISEHNRLYWYRQTLGQGPEFLTYFQNEAQLEKSRLLSDRFSAERPKGSFSTLEIQRTEQGDSAMYLCASSLGLGGNQPQHFGDGTRLSIL.

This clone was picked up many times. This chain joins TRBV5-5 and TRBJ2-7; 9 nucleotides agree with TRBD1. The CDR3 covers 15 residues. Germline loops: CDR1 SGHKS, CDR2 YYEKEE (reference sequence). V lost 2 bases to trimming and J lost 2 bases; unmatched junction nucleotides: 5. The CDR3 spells CASSLSGTGPYEQYF. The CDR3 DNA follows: TGTGCCAGCAGCTTATCCGGGACAGGGCCCTACGAGCAGTACTTC.

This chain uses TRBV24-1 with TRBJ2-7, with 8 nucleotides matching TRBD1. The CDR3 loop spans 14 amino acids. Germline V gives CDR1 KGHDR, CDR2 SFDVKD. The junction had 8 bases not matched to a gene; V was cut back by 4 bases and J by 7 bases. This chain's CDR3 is CATSDWTGQGEQYF. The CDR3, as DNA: TGTGCCACCAGTGACTGGACAGGGCAGGGGGAGCAGTACTTC.

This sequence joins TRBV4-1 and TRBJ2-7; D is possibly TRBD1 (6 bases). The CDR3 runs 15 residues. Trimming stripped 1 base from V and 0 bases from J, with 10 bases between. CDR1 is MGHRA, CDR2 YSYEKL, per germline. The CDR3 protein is CASSQVWTDSYEQYF. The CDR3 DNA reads TGCGCCAGCAGCCAAGTTTGGACAGACTCCTACGAGCAGTACTTC.

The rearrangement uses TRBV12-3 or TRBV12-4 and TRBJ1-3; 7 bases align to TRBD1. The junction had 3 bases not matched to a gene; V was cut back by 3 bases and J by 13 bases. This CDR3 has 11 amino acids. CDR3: CASSFGQEIYF. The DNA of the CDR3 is TGTGCCAGCAGTTTCGGACAGGAAATATATTTT.

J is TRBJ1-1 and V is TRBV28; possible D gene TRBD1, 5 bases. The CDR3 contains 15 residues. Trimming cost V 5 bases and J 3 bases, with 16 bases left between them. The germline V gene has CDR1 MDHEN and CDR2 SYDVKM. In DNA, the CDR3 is TGTGCCAGCAGTGGGGCAGCCCTAGTAGACACTGAAGCTTTCTTT. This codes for CASSGAALVDTEAFF.

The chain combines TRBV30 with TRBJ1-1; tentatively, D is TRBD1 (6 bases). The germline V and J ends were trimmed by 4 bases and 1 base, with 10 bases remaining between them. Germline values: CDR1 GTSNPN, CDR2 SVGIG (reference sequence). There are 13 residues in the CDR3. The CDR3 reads CAWKGQTNTEAFF. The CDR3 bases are TGTGCCTGGAAAGGACAGACGAACACTGAAGCTTTCTTT.

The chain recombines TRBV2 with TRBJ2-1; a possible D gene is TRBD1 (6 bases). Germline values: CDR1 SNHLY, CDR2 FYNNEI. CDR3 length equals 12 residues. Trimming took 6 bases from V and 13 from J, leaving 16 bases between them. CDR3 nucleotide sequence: TGTGCCAGCAGCCCAGGGGCCCGCAAACAGTTCTTC. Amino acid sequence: CASSPGARKQFF.

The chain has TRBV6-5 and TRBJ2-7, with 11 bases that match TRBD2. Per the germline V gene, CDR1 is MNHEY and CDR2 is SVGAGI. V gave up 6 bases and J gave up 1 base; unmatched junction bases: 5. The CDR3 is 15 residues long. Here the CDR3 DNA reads TGTGCCAGCAGAACTCTAGCGGGAGGTTCCTACGAGCAGTACTTC. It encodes CASRTLAGGSYEQYF.

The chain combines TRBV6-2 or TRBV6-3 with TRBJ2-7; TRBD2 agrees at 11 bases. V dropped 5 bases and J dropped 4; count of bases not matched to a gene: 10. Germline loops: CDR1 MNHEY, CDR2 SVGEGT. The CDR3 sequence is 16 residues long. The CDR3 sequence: CASSVRLAGMKYEQYF. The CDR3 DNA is TGTGCCAGCAGTGTCCGACTAGCGGGAATGAAATACGAGCAGTACTTC.

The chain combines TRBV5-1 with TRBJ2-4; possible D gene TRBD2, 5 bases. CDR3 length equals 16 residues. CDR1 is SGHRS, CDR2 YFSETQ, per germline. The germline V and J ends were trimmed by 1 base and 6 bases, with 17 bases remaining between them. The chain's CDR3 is CASSLSPRGYGNIQYF. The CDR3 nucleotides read TGCGCCAGCAGCTTGTCCCCGCGAGGGTACGGAAACATTCAGTACTTC.

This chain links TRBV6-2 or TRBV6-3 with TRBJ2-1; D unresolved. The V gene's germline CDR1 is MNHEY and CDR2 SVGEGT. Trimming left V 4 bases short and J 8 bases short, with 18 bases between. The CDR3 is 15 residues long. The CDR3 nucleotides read TGTGCCAGCAGTTTCGGGTTTAGAACGGAACATGAGCAGTTCTTC. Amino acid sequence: CASSFGFRTEHEQFF.

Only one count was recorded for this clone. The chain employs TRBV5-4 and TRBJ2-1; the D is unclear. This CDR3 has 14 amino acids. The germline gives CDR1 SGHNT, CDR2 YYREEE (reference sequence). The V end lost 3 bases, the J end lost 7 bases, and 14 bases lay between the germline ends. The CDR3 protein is CASSSQPEDNEQFF. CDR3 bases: TGTGCCAGCAGCTCCCAACCCGAAGATAATGAGCAGTTCTTC.

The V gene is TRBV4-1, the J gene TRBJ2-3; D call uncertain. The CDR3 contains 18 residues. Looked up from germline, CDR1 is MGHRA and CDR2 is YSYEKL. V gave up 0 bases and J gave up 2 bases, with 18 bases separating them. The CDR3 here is CASSQELIEVRFTDTQYF. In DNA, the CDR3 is TGCGCCAGCAGCCAAGAGCTGATTGAAGTACGGTTCACAGATACGCAGTATTTT.

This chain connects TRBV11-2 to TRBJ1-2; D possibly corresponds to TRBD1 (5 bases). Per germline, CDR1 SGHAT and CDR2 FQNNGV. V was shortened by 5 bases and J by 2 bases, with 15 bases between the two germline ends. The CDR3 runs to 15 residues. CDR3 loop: CASSNLQAGNYGYTF. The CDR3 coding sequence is TGTGCCAGCAGCAACCTACAGGCAGGGAACTATGGCTACACCTTC.

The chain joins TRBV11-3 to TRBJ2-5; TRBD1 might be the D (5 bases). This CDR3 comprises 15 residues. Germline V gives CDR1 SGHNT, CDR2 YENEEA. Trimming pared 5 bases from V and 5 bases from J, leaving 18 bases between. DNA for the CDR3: TGTGCCAGCAGCCCTGGGGCCTGGAACAGGGAGACCCAGTACTTC. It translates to CASSPGAWNRETQYF.

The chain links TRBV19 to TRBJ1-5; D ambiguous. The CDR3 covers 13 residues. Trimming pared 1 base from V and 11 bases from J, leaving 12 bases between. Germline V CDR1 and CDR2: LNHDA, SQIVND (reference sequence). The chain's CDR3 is CASSIGSPVAQHF. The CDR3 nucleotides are TGTGCCAGTAGTATAGGGTCCCCAGTGGCCCAGCATTTT.

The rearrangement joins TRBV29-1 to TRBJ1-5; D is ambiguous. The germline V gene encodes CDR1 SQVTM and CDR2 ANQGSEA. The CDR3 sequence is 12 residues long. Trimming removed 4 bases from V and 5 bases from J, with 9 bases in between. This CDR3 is CSVGAADQPQHF. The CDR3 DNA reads TGCAGCGTTGGAGCAGCCGATCAGCCCCAGCATTTT. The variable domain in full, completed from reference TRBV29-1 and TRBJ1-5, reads SAVISQKPSRDICQRGTSLTIQCQVDSQVTMMFWYRQQPGQSLTLIATANQGSEATYESGFVIDKFPISRPNLTFSTLTVSNMSPEDSSIYLCSVGAADQPQHFGDGTRLSIL.

The CDR3 protein is CASMGGTDPYGYTF. CDR3 nucleotide sequence: TGTGCCAGCATGGGCGGGACAGATCCGTATGGCTACACCTTC. The chain is built from TRBV27 and TRBJ1-2; TRBD1 matches at 7 bases. CDR3 size: 14 residues. Germline CDR1 is MNHEY and CDR2 is SMNVEV (reference sequence). J was trimmed by 5 bases and V by 7 bases; bases with no gene match: 10.

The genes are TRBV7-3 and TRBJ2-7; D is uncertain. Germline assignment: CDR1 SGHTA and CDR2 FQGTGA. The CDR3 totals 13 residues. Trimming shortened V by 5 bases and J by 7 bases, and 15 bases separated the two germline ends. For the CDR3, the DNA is TGTGCCAGCAGCCGTGGTCACAGCCAAGAGCAGTACTTC. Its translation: CASSRGHSQEQYF.

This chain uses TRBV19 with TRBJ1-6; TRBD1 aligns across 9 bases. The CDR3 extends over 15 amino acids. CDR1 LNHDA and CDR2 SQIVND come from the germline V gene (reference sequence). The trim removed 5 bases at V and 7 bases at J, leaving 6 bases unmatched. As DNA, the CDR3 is TGTGCCAGTAGTGCACAGGGGGCAGGCAATTCACCCCTCCACTTT. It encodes CASSAQGAGNSPLHF.

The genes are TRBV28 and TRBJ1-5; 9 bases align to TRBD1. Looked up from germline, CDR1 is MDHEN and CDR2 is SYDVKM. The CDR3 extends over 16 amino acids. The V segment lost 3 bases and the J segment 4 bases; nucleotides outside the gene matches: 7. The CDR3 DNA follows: TGTGCCAGCAGTTTCGGACAGGGGACGGGAAATCAGCCCCAGCATTTT. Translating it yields CASSFGQGTGNQPQHF. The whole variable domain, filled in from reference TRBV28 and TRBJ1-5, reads DVKVTQSSRYLVKRTGEKVFLECVQDMDHENMFWYRQDPGLGLRLIYFSYDVKMKEKGDIPEGYSVSREKKERFSLILESASTNQTSMYLCASSFGQGTGNQPQHFGDGTRLSIL.

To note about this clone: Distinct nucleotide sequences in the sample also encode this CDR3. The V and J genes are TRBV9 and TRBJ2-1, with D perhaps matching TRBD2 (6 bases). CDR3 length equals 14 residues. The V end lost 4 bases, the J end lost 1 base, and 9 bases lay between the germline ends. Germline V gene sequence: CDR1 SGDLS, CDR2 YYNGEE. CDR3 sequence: CASSLGGSYNEQFF. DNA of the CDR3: TGTGCCAGCAGCCTTGGGGGGTCCTACAATGAGCAGTTCTTC.

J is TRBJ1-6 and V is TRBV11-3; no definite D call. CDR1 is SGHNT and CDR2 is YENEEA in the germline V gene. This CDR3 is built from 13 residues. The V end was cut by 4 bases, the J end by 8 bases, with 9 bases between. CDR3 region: CASSSGGDSPLHF. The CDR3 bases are TGTGCCAGCAGCTCTGGAGGAGATTCACCCCTCCACTTT.

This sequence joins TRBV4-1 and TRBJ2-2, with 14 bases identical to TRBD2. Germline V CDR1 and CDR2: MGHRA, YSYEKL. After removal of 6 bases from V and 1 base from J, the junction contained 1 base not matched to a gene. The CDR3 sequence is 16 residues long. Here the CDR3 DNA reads TGCGCCAGCAGAGGACTAGCGGGGGGGAACACCGGGGAGCTGTTTTTT. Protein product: CASRGLAGGNTGELFF.

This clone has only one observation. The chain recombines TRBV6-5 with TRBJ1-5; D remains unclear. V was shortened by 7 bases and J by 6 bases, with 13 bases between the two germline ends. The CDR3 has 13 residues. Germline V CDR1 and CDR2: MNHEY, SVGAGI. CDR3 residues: CASMDARGQPQHF. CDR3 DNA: TGTGCCAGCATGGACGCACGGGGTCAGCCCCAGCATTTT.

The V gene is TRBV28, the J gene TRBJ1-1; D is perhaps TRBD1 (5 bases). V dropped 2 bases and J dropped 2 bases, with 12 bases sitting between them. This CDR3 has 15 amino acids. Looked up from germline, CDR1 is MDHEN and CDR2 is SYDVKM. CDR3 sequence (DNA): TGTGCCAGCAGTTTAAACCCTGGGGCTAACACTGAAGCTTTCTTT. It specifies CASSLNPGANTEAFF.